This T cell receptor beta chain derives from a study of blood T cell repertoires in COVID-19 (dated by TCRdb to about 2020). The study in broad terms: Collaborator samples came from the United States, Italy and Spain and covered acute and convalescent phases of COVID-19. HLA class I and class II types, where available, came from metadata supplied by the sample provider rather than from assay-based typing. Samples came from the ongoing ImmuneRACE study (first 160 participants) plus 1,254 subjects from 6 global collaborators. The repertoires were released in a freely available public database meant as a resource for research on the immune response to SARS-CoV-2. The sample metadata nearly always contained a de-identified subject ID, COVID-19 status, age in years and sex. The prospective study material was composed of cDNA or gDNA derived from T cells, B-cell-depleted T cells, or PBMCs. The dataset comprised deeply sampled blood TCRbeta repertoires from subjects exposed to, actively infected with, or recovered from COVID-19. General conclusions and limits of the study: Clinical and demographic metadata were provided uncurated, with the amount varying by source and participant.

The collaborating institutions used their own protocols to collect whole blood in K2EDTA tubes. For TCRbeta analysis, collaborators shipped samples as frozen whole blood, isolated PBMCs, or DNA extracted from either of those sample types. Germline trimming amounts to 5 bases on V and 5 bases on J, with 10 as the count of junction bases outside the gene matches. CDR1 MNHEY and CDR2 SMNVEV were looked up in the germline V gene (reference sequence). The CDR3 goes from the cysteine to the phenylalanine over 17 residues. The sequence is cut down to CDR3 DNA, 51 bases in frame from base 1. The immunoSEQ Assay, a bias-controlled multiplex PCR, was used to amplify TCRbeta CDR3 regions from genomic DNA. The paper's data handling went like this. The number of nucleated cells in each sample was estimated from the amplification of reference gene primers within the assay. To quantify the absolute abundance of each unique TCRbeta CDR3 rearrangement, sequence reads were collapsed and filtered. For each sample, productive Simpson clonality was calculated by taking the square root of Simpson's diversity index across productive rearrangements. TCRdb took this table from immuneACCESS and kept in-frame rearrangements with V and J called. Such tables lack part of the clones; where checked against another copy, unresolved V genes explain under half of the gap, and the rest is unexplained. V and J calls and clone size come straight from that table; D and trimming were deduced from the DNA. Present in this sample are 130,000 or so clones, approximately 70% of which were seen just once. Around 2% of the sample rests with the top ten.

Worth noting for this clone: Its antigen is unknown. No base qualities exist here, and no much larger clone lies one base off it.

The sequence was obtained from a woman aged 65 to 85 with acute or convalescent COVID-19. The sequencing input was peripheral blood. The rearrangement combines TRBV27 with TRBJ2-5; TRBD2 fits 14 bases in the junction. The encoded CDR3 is CASSPRLAGGPEETQYF. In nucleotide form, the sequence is TGTGCCAGCAGTCCCAGACTAGCGGGAGGGCCTGAGGAGACCCAGTACTTC.